A single sample gave rise to the 26 T cell receptor beta chains below, sequenced in a study of T cell changes during pregnancy in multiple sclerosis. Only in-frame clones appear in the TCRdb table, and some are missing; sequencing was by immunoSEQ multiplex PCR. The sample has about 35,000 clones, about nine tenths seen once. Source: CD4+ T cells from peripheral blood mononuclear cells, taken after pregnancy. These receptors were collected from a female donor in good health, enrolled as a control in a pregnancy study.

V usage is TRBV7-9 and J usage is TRBJ1-2, with TRBD1 identical over 12 bases. V was pared by 3 bases and J by 3 bases, with 5 bases of the junction left unmatched. Germline CDR1 and CDR2: SEHNR and FQNEAQ (reference sequence). The CDR3 totals 16 residues. The CDR3 sequence: CASSLGTGGNDYGYTF. The CDR3 DNA reads TGTGCCAGCAGCTTGGGGACAGGGGGCAACGACTATGGCTACACCTTC.

V gene TRBV5-6 combines with J gene TRBJ2-3; D remains ambiguous. This CDR3 contains 13 residues. CDR1 SGHDT and CDR2 YYEEEE come from the germline V gene. V lost 0 bases and J lost 1, with 3 bases in between. The CDR3 coding sequence is TGTGCCAGCAGCTTGGCCGGCACAGATACGCAGTATTTT. Translating it yields CASSLAGTDTQYF. The entire variable domain, with the rest obtained from reference TRBV5-6 and TRBJ2-3, is as follows: DAGVTQSPTHLIKTRGQQVTLRCSPKSGHDTVSWYQQALGQGPQFIFQYYEEEERQRGNFPDRFSGHQFPNYSSELNVNALLLGDSALYLCASSLAGTDTQYFGPGTRLTVL.

The chain uses TRBV29-1 and TRBJ2-1, with D possibly being TRBD1 (6 bases). There are 11 residues in the CDR3. The V end was cut by 6 bases, the J end by 7 bases, with 10 bases between. Germline assignment: CDR1 SQVTM and CDR2 ANQGSEA. The CDR3 protein is CSVDRRNEQFF. DNA for the CDR3: TGCAGCGTCGACAGGCGGAATGAGCAGTTCTTC.

The CDR3 loop reads CAIWGGNILYEQYF. In DNA form, the CDR3 reads TGTGCCATCTGGGGAGGGAATATACTCTACGAGCAGTACTTC. This rearrangement joins TRBV10-3 to TRBJ2-7; 7 bases align to TRBD2. Germline CDR1 and CDR2: ENHRY and SYGVKD. After removal of 8 bases from V and 3 bases from J, the junction contained 10 bases not matched to a gene. This CDR3 region has 14 residues.

This clone occurred once. The chain is built from TRBV19 and TRBJ2-2; 11 nucleotides align to TRBD1. Germline V CDR1 and CDR2: LNHDA, SQIVND (reference sequence). V dropped 4 bases and J dropped 6; count of bases not matched to a gene: 7. This CDR3 is 16 amino acids long. The CDR3 DNA reads as TGTGCCAGTAGTACCAAAGGGACAGGGGGAGCCGGGGAGCTGTTTTTT. Its protein is CASSTKGTGGAGELFF.

The V and J genes are TRBV19 and TRBJ2-7, with D tentatively TRBD2 (6 bases). V was shortened by 3 bases and J by 7 bases, with 19 bases between the two germline ends. The CDR3 is 15 amino acids. Germline CDR1 LNHDA, CDR2 SQIVND (reference sequence). The CDR3 here is CASSIRTSPVGEQYF. The CDR3 DNA is TGTGCCAGTAGTATTAGAACTAGCCCTGTGGGAGAGCAGTACTTC.

This rearrangement joins TRBV7-9 to TRBJ2-7, with D maybe TRBD1 (6 bases). Trimming shortened V by 2 bases and J by 7 bases, and 15 bases separated the two germline ends. CDR1 SEHNR and CDR2 FQNEAQ come from the germline V gene (reference sequence). This CDR3 contains 14 residues. CDR3 in amino acids: CASSLSGQHGEQYF. Here the CDR3 DNA reads TGTGCCAGCAGCTTATCAGGACAGCATGGGGAGCAGTACTTC.

The rearrangement uses TRBV6-4 and TRBJ1-2, with D unresolved. Germline V lookup: CDR1 MRHNA, CDR2 SNTAGT. The V end lost 0 bases, the J end lost 3 bases, and 5 bases lay between the germline ends. The CDR3 sequence is 13 residues long. Here the CDR3 reads CASSDSRDYGYTF. CDR3 in DNA: TGTGCCAGCAGTGACTCGCGGGACTATGGCTACACCTTC.

In this sample, this clone turned up a few times. The rearrangement links TRBV4-3 to TRBJ1-3; D gene uncertain. Germline-derived CDR1 and CDR2 are LGHNA and YSLEER. V lost 1 base and J lost 4, with 5 bases in between. The CDR3 length is 13 residues. The CDR3 here is CASSQVSGNTIYF. In DNA, the CDR3 is TGCGCCAGCAGCCAAGTCTCCGGAAACACCATATATTTT.

The chain is built from TRBV10-3 and TRBJ2-1, with 7 bases lining up with TRBD2. Trimming removed 6 bases from V and 4 bases from J; junction bases left unmatched: 9. In germline, CDR1 is ENHRY, CDR2 SYGVKD. The CDR3 totals 15 residues. This CDR3 is CAISTGLADYNEQFF. CDR3 sequence (DNA): TGTGCCATCAGCACCGGGCTAGCGGATTACAATGAGCAGTTCTTC.

This chain joins TRBV14 and TRBJ2-3; D gene ambiguous. CDR1 SGHDN and CDR2 FVKESK come from the germline V gene. There are 15 residues in the CDR3. With 4 bases removed from V and 0 bases from J, the gap between germline ends came to 11 bases. The CDR3 sequence: CASSPSTQSTDTQYF. CDR3 coding DNA: TGTGCCAGCAGCCCCTCGACACAAAGCACAGATACGCAGTATTTT.

The V call is TRBV5-1, the J call TRBJ1-2, with a possible D match to TRBD1 (6 bases). CDR1 and CDR2 (germline): SGHRS, YFSETQ. This CDR3 is built from 15 residues. Trimming left V 0 bases short and J 4 bases short, with 13 bases between. Here the CDR3 DNA reads TGCGCCAGCAGCTTGGATGGGGGCTTGGGCTATGGCTACACCTTC. Protein product: CASSLDGGLGYGYTF. The whole variable domain, filled in from reference TRBV5-1 and TRBJ1-2, reads KAGVTQTPRYLIKTRGQQVTLSCSPISGHRSVSWYQQTPGQGLQFLFEYFSETQRNKGNFPGRFSGRQFSNSRSEMNVSTLELGDSALYLCASSLDGGLGYGYTFGSGTRLTVV.

The CDR3, as DNA: TGTGCCAGTAGTGTTGAGCGCAATTCTTACGAGCAGTACTTC. Residues: CASSVERNSYEQYF. This chain uses TRBV19 with TRBJ2-7, with no clear D. CDR1 is LNHDA, CDR2 SQIVND, per germline (reference sequence). The CDR3 spans 14 residues. Between the trimmed V and J ends, which lost 5 bases and 4 bases, there was a span of 15 bases.

This sequence joins TRBV7-9 and TRBJ2-1, with 15 bases fitting TRBD2. The germline gives CDR1 SEHNR, CDR2 FQNEAQ (reference sequence). This CDR3 spans 18 amino acids. The junction had 11 bases not matched to a gene; V was cut back by 5 bases and J by 6 bases. The chain's CDR3 is CASSRWHRTSGRANEQFF. CDR3 sequence (DNA): TGTGCCAGCAGCAGGTGGCATCGGACTAGCGGGAGGGCCAATGAGCAGTTCTTC.

This clone showed up just a few times. This chain joins TRBV4-3 and TRBJ2-7; D is possibly TRBD1 (5 bases). The germline V gene has CDR1 LGHNA and CDR2 YSLEER. The V gene lost 3 bases and the J gene lost 6 bases, with 15 bases spanning the gap. The CDR3 loop spans 14 amino acids. CDR3 loop: CASSQGPTPSEQYF. The CDR3 nucleotides are TGCGCCAGCAGCCAGGGGCCGACTCCCAGCGAGCAGTACTTC.

This chain connects TRBV19 to TRBJ1-5, with a weak D call TRBD1 (5 bases). CDR3 length: 14 residues. Per the germline V gene, CDR1 is LNHDA and CDR2 is SQIVND (reference sequence). V shed 3 bases and J shed 1 base, with 7 bases lying between them. CDR3 loop: CASSMYRSNQPQHF. As DNA, the CDR3 is TGTGCCAGTAGTATGTACAGGAGCAATCAGCCCCAGCATTTT.

This chain connects TRBV19 to TRBJ1-6; 10 positions match TRBD1. V shed 7 bases, J shed 10 bases, and the junction held 7 bases outside the gene matches. The CDR3 sequence is 14 residues long. The germline gives CDR1 LNHDA, CDR2 SQIVND (reference sequence). The CDR3 coding sequence is TGTGCCAGTAAACCGGGACAGGGGATGTCACCCCTCCACTTT. Its translation: CASKPGQGMSPLHF.

The CDR3 bases are TGTGCTAGTGGTTTGGTATTAAGAGGGGGCGGGCAGCCCCAGCATTTT. Its translation is CASGLVLRGGGQPQHF. The V call is TRBV12-5, the J call TRBJ1-5, with 7 bases identical to TRBD1. This CDR3 is 16 amino acids long. From germline, CDR1 is LGHNT and CDR2 FRNRAP. The V segment lost 0 bases and the J segment 7 bases; nucleotides outside the gene matches: 9.

In this sample, this clone turned up once. The chain combines TRBV7-2 with TRBJ2-5, with 9 bases identical to TRBD2. CDR1 and CDR2 (germline): SGHTA, FQGNSA. After removal of 7 bases from V and 2 bases from J, the junction contained 8 bases not matched to a gene. The CDR3 covers 15 residues. CDR3 protein: CASTASGGHQETQYF. CDR3 bases: TGTGCCAGCACCGCAAGCGGGGGGCATCAAGAGACCCAGTACTTC.

J is TRBJ1-2 and V is TRBV6-6, with D perhaps matching TRBD1 (6 bases). The V and J ends lost 5 bases and 3 bases respectively, with 16 bases between them. The V gene's germline CDR1 is MNHNY and CDR2 SVGAGI (reference sequence). CDR3 length: 15 amino acids. The CDR3 protein is CASSVLGAGDYGYTF. DNA for the CDR3: TGTGCCAGCAGTGTTCTAGGGGCAGGGGACTATGGCTACACCTTC.

V usage is TRBV7-7 and J usage is TRBJ2-7; possibly TRBD2 for D (6 bases). Trimming shortened V by 3 bases and J by 5 bases, and 14 bases separated the two germline ends. This CDR3 contains 14 residues. The germline gives CDR1 SSHAT, CDR2 FNYEAQ (reference sequence). The chain's CDR3 is CASSLLGGDDEQYF. The CDR3 nucleotides are TGTGCCAGCAGCTTGCTTGGAGGGGACGACGAGCAGTACTTC.

The chain combines TRBV4-2 with TRBJ1-5; D remains unclear. Trimming stripped 0 bases from V and 7 bases from J, with 13 bases between. The germline gives CDR1 LGHNA, CDR2 YNFKEQ. The CDR3 totals 15 residues. Here the CDR3 reads CASSQDQGGSQPQHF. The CDR3 nucleotides are TGTGCCAGCAGCCAAGATCAAGGAGGGAGCCAGCCCCAGCATTTT.

The chain uses TRBV28 and TRBJ2-7, with TRBD1 as a possible D gene (6 bases). The V end was cut by 1 base, the J end by 6 bases, with 19 bases between. The length of the CDR3 is 16 residues. Germline V gives CDR1 MDHEN, CDR2 SYDVKM. The CDR3 DNA reads as TGTGCCAGCAGTTTATCCGTCCCAGGGGATCGCAGCGAGCAGTACTTC. The encoded protein is CASSLSVPGDRSEQYF.

This clone has only one observation. This chain connects TRBV7-2 to TRBJ1-2; TRBD1 matches 7 bases. There are 18 residues in the CDR3. J lost 0 bases, V lost 3 bases, and 13 bases had no gene match. Germline V gene lookup returns CDR1 SGHTA and CDR2 FQGNSA. The CDR3 coding sequence is TGTGCCAGCAGCTTTTTCGGTCCGGGGACAGTCTCTAACTATGGCTACACCTTC. Amino acid sequence: CASSFFGPGTVSNYGYTF. Variable domain in full (rest from reference TRBV7-2 and TRBJ1-2): GAGVSQSPSNKVTEKGKDVELRCDPISGHTALYWYRQSLGQGLEFLIYFQGNSAPDKSGLPSDRFSAERTGGSVSTLTIQRTQQEDSAVYLCASSFFGPGTVSNYGYTFGSGTRLTVV.

The chain joins TRBV19 to TRBJ1-1, with 7 bases that match TRBD1. Looked up from germline, CDR1 is LNHDA and CDR2 is SQIVND (reference sequence). The CDR3 extends over 14 amino acids. V shed 11 bases and J 4 bases; nucleotides not matched to a gene: 13. For the CDR3, the DNA is TGTGCCGCCGAGGGGGCAGGGCTAGGCACTGAAGCTTTCTTT. It specifies CAAEGAGLGTEAFF.

Only one count was recorded for this clone. V gene TRBV7-2 combines with J gene TRBJ2-3, with 16 bases aligning to TRBD2. V was pared by 5 bases and J by 3 bases, with 8 bases of the junction left unmatched. The CDR3 length is 18 residues. CDR1 is SGHTA, CDR2 FQGNSA, per germline. In nucleotides, the CDR3 is TGTGCCAGCAGCCGAGGGACTAGCGGGGGGGCTGTTACAGATACGCAGTATTTT. It encodes CASSRGTSGGAVTDTQYF.